The TCR beta chain described here comes from a study of brain T cells in children with intractable seizures. Repertoires were generated with immunoSEQ multiplex PCR, while TCRdb's copy carries only in-frame clones and drops some. The sample shows 80,000 or so clones, approximately 90% of them seen only once. Whole-study results and caveats: HCMV serostatus was not known, and viral specificity came from CDR3 similarity only.

For this clone: Its specificity is unknown.

The CDR3 runs to 16 residues. The sequenced sample was peripheral blood, obtained at surgery. The chain recombines TRBV21-1 with TRBJ1-4; the table's TRBD1 call for D was not verified on the DNA. TRBV21-1 is labeled a pseudogene. The clonotype originates from a girl aged 2-10 years with Rasmussen encephalitis and intractable seizures. CDR3 bases: TGTGCCAGCACGCTTAGAGGACAGAGGTTTAATGAAAAACTGTTTTTT. Translation: CASTLRGQRFNEKLFF.